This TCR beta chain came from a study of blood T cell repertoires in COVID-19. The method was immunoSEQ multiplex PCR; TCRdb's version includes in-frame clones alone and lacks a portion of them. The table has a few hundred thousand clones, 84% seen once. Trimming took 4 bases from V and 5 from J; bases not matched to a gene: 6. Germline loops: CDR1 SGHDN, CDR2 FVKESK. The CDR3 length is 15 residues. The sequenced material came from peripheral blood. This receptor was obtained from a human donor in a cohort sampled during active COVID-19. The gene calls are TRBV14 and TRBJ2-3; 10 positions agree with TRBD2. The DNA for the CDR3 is TGTGCCAGCAGCCGCGCTAGCGGGAGACGAGATACGCAGTATTTT. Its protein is CASSRASGRRDTQYF.